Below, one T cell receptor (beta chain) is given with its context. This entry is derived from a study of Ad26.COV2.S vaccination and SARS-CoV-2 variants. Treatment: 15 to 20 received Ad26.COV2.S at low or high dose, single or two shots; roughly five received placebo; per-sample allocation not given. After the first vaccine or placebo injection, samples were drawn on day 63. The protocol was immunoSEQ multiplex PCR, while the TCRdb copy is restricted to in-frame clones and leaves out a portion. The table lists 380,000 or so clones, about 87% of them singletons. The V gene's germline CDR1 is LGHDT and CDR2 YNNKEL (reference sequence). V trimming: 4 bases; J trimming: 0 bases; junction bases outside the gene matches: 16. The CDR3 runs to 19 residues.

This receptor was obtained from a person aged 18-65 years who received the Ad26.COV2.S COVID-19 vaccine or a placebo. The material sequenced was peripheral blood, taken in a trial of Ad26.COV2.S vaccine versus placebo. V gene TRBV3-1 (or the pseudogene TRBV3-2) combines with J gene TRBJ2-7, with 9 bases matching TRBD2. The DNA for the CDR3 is TGTGCCAGCAGCCCCCTGAGGGGAGCGGGGGGCCGCTACTCCTACGAGCAGTACTTC. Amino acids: CASSPLRGAGGRYSYEQYF.